One sample yielded the 21 T cell receptor beta chains listed below, sequenced in a study of blood T cell repertoires in COVID-19. Clones were read by immunoSEQ multiplex PCR, and TCRdb kept only the in-frame ones, dropping some. There are about 120,000 clones in the sample; roughly 76% occur only once, and over 6% lies in the top ten. Sequencing was done on a sample of peripheral blood. The receptor source for this set is a woman in her sixties with acute or convalescent COVID-19.

The chain has TRBV2 and TRBJ2-1; 9 nucleotides agree with TRBD1. Germline lookup yields CDR1 SNHLY and CDR2 FYNNEI. The length of the CDR3 is 13 residues. The V segment lost 9 bases and the J segment 7 bases; nucleotides outside the gene matches: 7. The CDR3 DNA is TGTGCCAGAGCAGCCGGACAGGGGAATGAGCAGTTCTTC. It encodes CARAAGQGNEQFF.

The chain employs TRBV5-8 and TRBJ1-5; 7 nucleotides line up with TRBD1. This CDR3 contains 15 residues. Unmatched junction bases numbered 6, after V lost 0 bases and J lost 6 bases. Germline V gives CDR1 SGHTS, CDR2 YDEGEE. The CDR3 loop reads CASSLGQGSAQPQHF. The CDR3 bases are TGTGCCAGCAGCTTGGGACAGGGAAGCGCTCAGCCCCAGCATTTT. Supplemented by reference TRBV5-8 and TRBJ1-5, the full variable domain reads EAGVTQSPTHLIKTRGQQATLRCSPISGHTSVYWYQQALGLGLQFLLWYDEGEERNRGNFPPRFSGRQFPNYSSELNVNALELEDSALYLCASSLGQGSAQPQHFGDGTRLSIL.

The chain joins TRBV28 to TRBJ1-5; D ambiguous. The CDR3 covers 12 residues. Looked up from germline, CDR1 is MDHEN and CDR2 is SYDVKM. The V end was cut by 6 bases, the J end by 10 bases, with 13 bases between. The DNA for the CDR3 is TGTGCCAGCAGCCCCCCCAACTCACCCCAGCATTTT. Amino acid sequence: CASSPPNSPQHF.

This chain links TRBV2 with TRBJ2-7; maybe TRBD1 (5 bases). V lost 7 bases and J lost 5, with 15 bases in between. From germline, CDR1 is SNHLY and CDR2 FYNNEI. The CDR3 is 13 residues long. CDR3 region: CASTGRVFDEQYF. The CDR3 nucleotides read TGTGCCAGCACGGGCAGGGTGTTCGACGAGCAGTACTTC. The whole variable domain, remainder taken from reference TRBV2 and TRBJ2-7, is EPEVTQTPSHQVTQMGQEVILRCVPISNHLYFYWYRQILGQKVEFLVSFYNNEISEKSEIFDDQFSVERPDGSNFTLKIRSTKLEDSAMYFCASTGRVFDEQYFGPGTRLTVT.

This rearrangement joins TRBV28 to TRBJ2-7, with unresolved D. CDR1 and CDR2 (germline): MDHEN, SYDVKM. This CDR3 has 12 amino acids. Trimming removed 4 bases from V and 1 base from J, with 5 bases in between. DNA for the CDR3: TGTGCCAGCAGTTACAGATCCTACGAGCAGTACTTC. Its translation is CASSYRSYEQYF.

CDR3 loop: CASSPGVMNTEAFF. CDR3 nucleotide sequence: TGCGCCAGCAGCCCAGGGGTCATGAACACTGAAGCTTTCTTT. The genes are TRBV4-1 and TRBJ1-1; D is perhaps TRBD1 (6 bases). The CDR3 is 14 residues long. Germline-derived CDR1 and CDR2 are MGHRA and YSYEKL. V was pared by 4 bases and J by 0 bases, with 9 bases between.

V is TRBV29-1 and J is TRBJ1-1; no reliable D call. V lost 7 bases to trimming and J lost 0 bases, with 12 bases between them. The germline V gene has CDR1 SQVTM and CDR2 ANQGSEA. The CDR3 runs 13 residues. CDR3 sequence: CSAMTDLNTEAFF. CDR3 sequence (DNA): TGCAGCGCGATGACGGACTTGAACACTGAAGCTTTCTTT.

The chain combines TRBV27 with TRBJ1-5, with D perhaps TRBD1 (6 bases). This CDR3 has 17 amino acids. V was trimmed by 5 bases and J by 0 bases, leaving 17 bases between them. Germline CDR1 is MNHEY and CDR2 is SMNVEV (reference sequence). The chain's CDR3 is CASSPLTGAYSNQPQHF. DNA for the CDR3: TGTGCCAGCAGTCCACTGACAGGCGCCTATAGCAATCAGCCCCAGCATTTT.

V usage is TRBV6-5 and J usage is TRBJ1-5, with D tentatively TRBD1 (5 bases). Per germline, CDR1 MNHEY and CDR2 SVGAGI. This CDR3 is built from 13 residues. V lost 9 bases to trimming and J lost 2 bases, with 11 bases between them. DNA of the CDR3: TGTGCCAGTCACCTCAGGGGCAATCAGCCCCAGCATTTT. It yields the protein CASHLRGNQPQHF.

This clone was picked up one time. V gene TRBV5-1 combines with J gene TRBJ1-6; 8 bases are a match to TRBD1. CDR1 is SGHRS, CDR2 YFSETQ, per germline. V dropped 1 base and J dropped 8; count of bases not matched to a gene: 8. CDR3 size: 16 residues. Written as DNA, the CDR3 is TGCGCCAGCAGCTTGACTGCAGGGGGCTCGGATTCACCCCTCCACTTT. Amino acid sequence: CASSLTAGGSDSPLHF.

V and J are TRBV6-6 and TRBJ1-1, with 7 bases lining up with TRBD1. V lost 2 bases, J lost 1 base, and 1 base stayed unmatched. The CDR3 runs to 14 residues. CDR1 and CDR2 from the germline V gene are MNHNY and SVGAGI (reference sequence). The CDR3 spells CASSYGQANTEAFF. The CDR3 DNA reads as TGTGCCAGCAGTTACGGACAGGCGAACACTGAAGCTTTCTTT.

This chain links TRBV28 with TRBJ1-3; D gene unclear. There are 16 residues in the CDR3. V was cut by 6 bases and J by 0 bases, with 15 bases left in between. The germline CDR1 and CDR2 sequences are MDHEN and SYDVKM. CDR3 sequence reads: CASSPYFSSSGNTIYF. The CDR3 DNA is TGTGCCAGCAGCCCATATTTTAGCAGCTCTGGAAACACCATATATTTT.

This CDR3 reads CASSTRQVEVNTEAFF. The CDR3 DNA sequence: TGTGCCAGTAGTACCCGACAGGTCGAAGTGAACACTGAAGCTTTCTTT. The chain is built from TRBV19 and TRBJ1-1; perhaps TRBD1 as D (6 bases). Germline loops: CDR1 LNHDA, CDR2 SQIVND (reference sequence). This CDR3 contains 16 residues. Trimming left V 4 bases short and J 0 bases short, with 15 bases between. The variable domain in full, completed from reference TRBV19 and TRBJ1-1, reads DGGITQSPKYLFRKEGQNVTLSCEQNLNHDAMYWYRQDPGQGLRLIYYSQIVNDFQKGDIAEGYSVSREKKESFPLTVTSAQKNPTAFYLCASSTRQVEVNTEAFFGQGTRLTVV.

The rearrangement joins TRBV3-1 (or the pseudogene TRBV3-2) to TRBJ1-2; 7 bases agree with TRBD1. Trimming took 4 bases from V and 8 from J; bases not matched to a gene: 7. The CDR3 extends over 13 amino acids. Germline CDR1 reads LGHDT; CDR2 reads YNNKEL (reference sequence). The CDR3, as DNA: TGTGCCAGCAGCCCTTACAGGGGTGGGGGCTACACCTTC. Translating it yields CASSPYRGGGYTF.

This chain links TRBV5-1 with TRBJ2-7, with 9 positions matching TRBD1. This CDR3 spans 13 amino acids. V shed 4 bases and J 3 bases; nucleotides not matched to a gene: 2. The germline gives CDR1 SGHRS, CDR2 YFSETQ. The CDR3 region has the DNA TGCGCCAGCAGCCGGGACAGGGACTACGAGCAGTACTTC. This translates into CASSRDRDYEQYF.

V usage is TRBV7-2 and J usage is TRBJ1-2; a weak D match, TRBD1 (5 bases). V was trimmed by 4 bases and J by 3 bases, leaving 18 bases between them. This CDR3 has 16 amino acids. Germline CDR1 and CDR2: SGHTA and FQGNSA. CDR3: CASSSSPRGVDYGYTF. The DNA of the CDR3 is TGTGCCAGCAGCTCTTCCCCCCGGGGGGTTGACTATGGCTACACCTTC.

The chain combines TRBV25-1 with TRBJ2-5, with D possibly matching TRBD1 (5 bases). Between the trimmed V and J ends, which lost 4 bases and 0 bases, there was a span of 9 bases. The length of the CDR3 is 14 residues. The V gene's germline CDR1 is MGHDK and CDR2 SYGVNS. In nucleotides, the CDR3 is TGTGCCAGCAGTGTACGACAGAACCAAGAGACCCAGTACTTC. Translation: CASSVRQNQETQYF.

J is TRBJ1-2 and V is TRBV7-3; TRBD1 agrees at 8 bases. This CDR3 comprises 17 residues. After removal of 5 bases from V and 3 bases from J, the junction contained 14 bases not matched to a gene. The germline CDR1 and CDR2 sequences are SGHTA and FQGTGA. The CDR3 loop reads CASSATEQGAFDYGYTF. CDR3 nucleotide sequence: TGTGCCAGCAGCGCCACGGAGCAGGGGGCCTTTGACTATGGCTACACCTTC.

V is TRBV18 and J is TRBJ2-1, with D uncertain. The CDR3 contains 14 residues. The V end was cut by 2 bases, the J end by 6 bases, with 11 bases between. In germline, CDR1 is KGHSH, CDR2 LQKENI. The CDR3 is CASSPSAGANEQFF. DNA of the CDR3: TGTGCCAGCTCACCATCGGCAGGCGCCAATGAGCAGTTCTTC. The full variable domain, rest sourced from reference TRBV18 and TRBJ2-1, is NAGVMQNPRHLVRRRGQEARLRCSPMKGHSHVYWYRQLPEEGLKFMVYLQKENIIDESGMPKERFSAEFPKEGPSILRIQQVVRGDSAAYFCASSPSAGANEQFFGPGTRLTVL.

The J gene is TRBJ1-1, the V gene TRBV7-6; D is unclear. In germline, CDR1 is SGHVS, CDR2 FNYEAQ. This CDR3 contains 15 residues. Trimming stripped 2 bases from V and 0 bases from J, with 10 bases between. The CDR3 region is CASSLLGGLNTEAFF. CDR3 DNA sequence: TGTGCCAGCAGCTTATTGGGAGGACTGAACACTGAAGCTTTCTTT.

The chain carries TRBV6-6 and TRBJ2-5; 7 bases match TRBD1. This CDR3 contains 14 residues. Germline CDR1 reads MNHNY; CDR2 reads SVGAGI (reference sequence). V lost 5 bases and J lost 2; bases outside the gene matches: 5. The CDR3 reads CASSIRDRQETQYF. The CDR3 DNA is TGTGCCAGCAGTATTAGGGACAGACAAGAGACCCAGTACTTC.